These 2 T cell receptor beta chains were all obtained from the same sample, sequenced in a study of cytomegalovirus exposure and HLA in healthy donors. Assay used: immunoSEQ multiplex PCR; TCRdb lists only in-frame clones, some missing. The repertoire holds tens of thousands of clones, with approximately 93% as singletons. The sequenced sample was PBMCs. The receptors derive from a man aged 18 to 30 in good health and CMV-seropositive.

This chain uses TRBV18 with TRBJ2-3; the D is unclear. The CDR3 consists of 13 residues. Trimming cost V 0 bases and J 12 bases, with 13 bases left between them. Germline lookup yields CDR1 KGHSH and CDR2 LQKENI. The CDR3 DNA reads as TGTGCCAGCTCACCACCGGCGACTGAGATTCAGTATTTT. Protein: CASSPPATEIQYF.

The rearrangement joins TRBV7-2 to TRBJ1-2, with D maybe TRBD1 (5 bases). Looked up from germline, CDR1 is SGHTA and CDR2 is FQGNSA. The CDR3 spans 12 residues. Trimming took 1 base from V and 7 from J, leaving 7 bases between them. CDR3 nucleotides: TGTGCCAGCAGCTTAGGGGGCGTTGGCTACACCTTC. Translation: CASSLGGVGYTF.